The present TCR beta chain was sequenced within a study of molecular identifiers for immune sequencing clone quantification. The CDR3 spans 13 residues. V was clipped by 5 bases and J by 1 base; unmatched bases: 2. Germline loops: CDR1 DFQATT, CDR2 SNEGSKA (reference sequence). TCRdb analysed the PCR reads with MiXCR anew, one entry per CDR3 protein. The sample contains more than 250,000 distinct CDR3 sequences, 20% to 25% of which appear only once. This clonotype showed up many times. This clonotype was obtained from a human donor in good health. Some libraries in this study had Jurkat cell RNA spiked in. Sequencing was performed on naive CD8+ T cells from blood, with Jurkat cell RNA spiked in. The subset here: FACS-sorted CD8+CD4-CCR7+CD45RA+ naive T cells. The V gene is TRBV20-1, the J gene TRBJ1-5, with 7 bases identical to TRBD1. The chain's CDR3 is CSAQDRSNQPQHF. The DNA of the CDR3 is TGCAGTGCTCAGGACAGGAGCAATCAGCCCCAGCATTTT.